Below are 25 T cell receptor beta chains sequenced from a single sample in a study of cytomegalovirus exposure and HLA in healthy donors. TCRdb's copy holds only in-frame clones and misses some; the assay was immunoSEQ multiplex PCR. Here the sample spans roughly 60,000 clones, roughly 96% being singletons. Sequences were obtained from PBMCs. Every receptor here comes from a man between 18 and 29 years old in good health and CMV-seronegative.

Only a few counts were recorded for this clone. This chain uses TRBV6-1 with TRBJ2-3; 7 positions match TRBD1. Germline CDR1 and CDR2: MNHNS and SASEGT. The CDR3 contains 15 residues. V was clipped by 7 bases and J by 1 base; unmatched bases: 8. The CDR3 region has the DNA TGTGCCAGCACCGAAAAGGGGGCTGGCACAGATACGCAGTATTTT. Protein: CASTEKGAGTDTQYF.

This clone came up a few times. V is TRBV15 and J is TRBJ1-5, with D unclear. Per the germline V gene, CDR1 is LNHNV and CDR2 is YYDKDF (reference sequence). The CDR3 contains 12 residues. V was trimmed by 1 base and J by 8 bases, leaving 6 bases between them. For the CDR3, the DNA is TGTGCCACCAGCAGAGCCACAGAGCCCCAGCATTTT. This translates into CATSRATEPQHF.

This clone has just one count. The genes are TRBV28 and TRBJ1-5, with D tentatively TRBD1 (5 bases). The CDR3 length is 14 residues. Germline CDR1 reads MDHEN; CDR2 reads SYDVKM. The germline V and J ends were trimmed by 2 bases and 6 bases, with 11 bases remaining between them. The DNA for the CDR3 is TGTGCCAGCAGTTTAATGGGAGGGGTTCAGCCCCAGCATTTT. It codes for CASSLMGGVQPQHF.

This clone has only a few counts. The V call is TRBV7-2, the J call TRBJ2-7, with TRBD2 matching over 7 bases. The CDR3 length is 14 residues. From germline, CDR1 is SGHTA and CDR2 FQGNSA. Losses at the gene ends were 1 base for V and 2 bases for J; bases not matched to a gene: 2. The CDR3: CASSLGSGTYEQYF. As DNA, the CDR3 is TGTGCCAGCAGCTTAGGAAGCGGGACCTACGAGCAGTACTTC.

V is TRBV4-1 and J is TRBJ1-2, with TRBD1 matching over 8 bases. This CDR3 comprises 18 residues. Germline assignment: CDR1 MGHRA and CDR2 YSYEKL. The V gene end was trimmed by 6 bases and the J gene end by 4 bases; junction bases not matched to a gene: 19. CDR3 nucleotide sequence: TGCGCCAGCAGTCTAATCCTGACAGGGGCCTCCCTAGGCTATGGCTACACCTTC. It specifies CASSLILTGASLGYGYTF.

The chain combines TRBV23-1 with TRBJ1-3, with 9 bases identical to TRBD1. TRBV23-1 is an ORF for which the function is uncertain. Trimming cost V 5 bases and J 0 bases; bases outside gene matches: 14. This CDR3 comprises 19 residues. The CDR3 protein is CASSLTGGPCTGSGNTIYF. The CDR3 DNA reads as TGCGCCAGCAGTTTAACAGGGGGCCCCTGCACGGGCTCTGGAAACACCATATATTTT.

The rearrangement uses TRBV4-3 and TRBJ2-5, with a weak D call TRBD2 (5 bases). This CDR3 is built from 14 residues. V lost 0 bases and J lost 5, with 10 bases in between. The germline V gene has CDR1 LGHNA and CDR2 YSLEER. Here the CDR3 DNA reads TGCGCCAGCAGCCAAGAGAGCGGCGATGAGACCCAGTACTTC. It translates to CASSQESGDETQYF.

The CDR3 sequence is CASSEGLGTGELFF. CDR3 in DNA: TGCGCCAGCAGTGAAGGACTGGGAACCGGGGAGCTGTTTTTT. V is TRBV10-1 and J is TRBJ2-2, with a tentative D call TRBD2 (5 bases). Germline-derived CDR1 and CDR2 are WNHNN and SYGVQD (reference sequence). There are 14 residues in the CDR3. The V end was cut by 3 bases, the J end by 5 bases, with 10 bases between.

The V gene is TRBV9, the J gene TRBJ2-3; a weak D match, TRBD1 (5 bases). There are 15 residues in the CDR3. V lost 4 bases and J 0 bases, leaving 12 bases between the germline ends. The germline V gene encodes CDR1 SGDLS and CDR2 YYNGEE. The CDR3 reads CASSPRQGSTDTQYF. CDR3 bases: TGTGCCAGCAGCCCCCGCCAGGGAAGCACAGATACGCAGTATTTT.

The chain has TRBV5-1 and TRBJ2-3; TRBD2 aligns across 12 bases. This CDR3 is 15 amino acids long. The V gene end was trimmed by 4 bases and the J gene end by 8 bases; junction bases not matched to a gene: 8. Germline V gene sequence: CDR1 SGHRS, CDR2 YFSETQ. As DNA, the CDR3 is TGCGCCAGCAGCCCCTTGACTAGCGGGAGTAGTACGCAGTATTTT. This translates into CASSPLTSGSSTQYF.

The chain uses TRBV2 and TRBJ1-2; 7 nucleotides match TRBD1. V was clipped by 5 bases and J by 4 bases; unmatched bases: 4. Germline V CDR1 and CDR2: SNHLY, FYNNEI. The length of the CDR3 is 13 residues. The CDR3 loop is CASSKGDSYGYTF. CDR3 sequence (DNA): TGTGCCAGCAGTAAGGGGGACAGCTATGGCTACACCTTC. Based on the CDR3 plus reference TRBV2 and TRBJ1-2, the full variable domain is EPEVTQTPSHQVTQMGQEVILRCVPISNHLYFYWYRQILGQKVEFLVSFYNNEISEKSEIFDDQFSVERPDGSNFTLKIRSTKLEDSAMYFCASSKGDSYGYTFGSGTRLTVV.

This clone was seen only once. The rearrangement links TRBV15 to TRBJ2-7; 8 bases fit TRBD1. CDR1 and CDR2 from the germline V gene are LNHNV and YYDKDF (reference sequence). The CDR3 consists of 15 residues. The trim removed 0 bases at V and 6 bases at J, leaving 7 bases unmatched. Here the CDR3 reads CATSRDVQGASEQYF. The CDR3 bases are TGTGCCACCAGCAGAGATGTGCAGGGGGCTAGCGAGCAGTACTTC.

This chain connects TRBV2 to TRBJ2-1; TRBD2 aligns across 11 bases. The V segment lost 8 bases and the J segment 9 bases; nucleotides outside the gene matches: 6. The CDR3 totals 13 residues. Germline-derived CDR1 and CDR2 are SNHLY and FYNNEI. The CDR3 DNA is TGTGCCAGCGCCGGGACTAGCGGCCTTGAGCAGTTCTTC. Its protein product is CASAGTSGLEQFF.

V is TRBV5-1 and J is TRBJ2-2; 9 bases are a match to TRBD2. V was clipped by 4 bases and J by 1 base; unmatched bases: 8. Germline V gives CDR1 SGHRS, CDR2 YFSETQ. CDR3 length equals 17 residues. CDR3 region: CASSPWSSGRNTGELFF. As DNA, the CDR3 is TGCGCCAGCAGCCCCTGGAGTAGCGGGAGGAACACCGGGGAGCTGTTTTTT.

This clone was observed a handful of times. The genes are TRBV2 and TRBJ2-7; possibly TRBD2 for D (7 bases). The CDR3 is made up of 15 amino acids. Trimming removed 5 bases at V and 7 bases at J, with 21 bases between. The germline gives CDR1 SNHLY, CDR2 FYNNEI. For the CDR3, the DNA is TGTGCCAGCAGTCTGATAGGACAGCCCGGGAGGGAGCAGTACTTC. The encoded protein is CASSLIGQPGREQYF.

The V and J genes are TRBV5-1 and TRBJ2-5, with a tentative D call TRBD1 (6 bases). V lost 3 bases, J lost 1 base, and 7 bases lay in between. CDR3 size: 13 residues. Germline CDR1 reads SGHRS; CDR2 reads YFSETQ. CDR3 coding DNA: TGCGCCAGCAGCTCAGGGGTCCAAGAGACCCAGTACTTC. This encodes CASSSGVQETQYF.

V usage is TRBV28 and J usage is TRBJ2-2; 12 bases match TRBD1. The germline CDR1 and CDR2 sequences are MDHEN and SYDVKM. V was clipped by 5 bases and J by 6 bases; unmatched bases: 7. The CDR3 covers 16 residues. The CDR3 protein is CASSPRDRGRAGELFF. The CDR3 DNA is TGTGCCAGCAGTCCCCGGGACAGGGGGCGCGCCGGGGAGCTGTTTTTT.

The gene calls are TRBV9 and TRBJ2-1, with D tentatively TRBD2 (5 bases). In germline, CDR1 is SGDLS, CDR2 YYNGEE. The CDR3 extends over 15 amino acids. V shed 0 bases and J shed 12 bases, with 19 bases lying between them. The DNA for the CDR3 is TGTGCCAGCAGCGTAGACCCGGACTCTACCCAGGCGCAGTTCTTC. Its protein product is CASSVDPDSTQAQFF.

The sample holds one count of this clone. The rearrangement links TRBV6-4 to TRBJ2-3; 7 nucleotides align to TRBD2. This CDR3 has 13 residues. Unmatched junction bases numbered 5, after V lost 5 bases and J lost 6 bases. Germline CDR1 and CDR2: MRHNA and SNTAGT. The CDR3 DNA reads as TGTGCCAGCAGTAAGACTAGCCGGGATACGCAGTATTTT. Protein sequence: CASSKTSRDTQYF.

The rearrangement links TRBV11-1 to TRBJ2-7; D perhaps matches TRBD1 (9 bases). V shed 7 bases and J shed 3 bases, with 25 bases lying between them. The CDR3 has 17 residues. The germline gives CDR1 SGHAT, CDR2 FQDESV (reference sequence). The CDR3: CASTRGGQTGGFYEQYF. The CDR3 nucleotides read TGTGCCAGCACCCGCGGGGGGCAAACAGGGGGCTTCTACGAGCAGTACTTC.

The chain recombines TRBV4-1 with TRBJ2-7; D possibly corresponds to TRBD2 (6 bases). Trimming shortened V by 3 bases and J by 1 base, and 19 bases separated the two germline ends. The CDR3 runs 17 residues. The germline CDR1 and CDR2 sequences are MGHRA and YSYEKL. The CDR3 reads CASSHGGLTRLSYEQYF. The CDR3 DNA follows: TGCGCCAGCAGCCACGGAGGACTAACAAGACTATCCTACGAGCAGTACTTC.

This clone was found a few times. The chain carries TRBV19 and TRBJ2-7; a weak D match, TRBD1 (5 bases). Germline-derived CDR1 and CDR2 are LNHDA and SQIVND (reference sequence). This CDR3 contains 15 residues. Trimming shortened V by 3 bases and J by 0 bases, and 12 bases separated the two germline ends. This chain's CDR3 is CASSIAGRSSYEQYF. CDR3 bases: TGTGCCAGTAGTATTGCAGGGCGGAGCTCCTACGAGCAGTACTTC.

The chain carries TRBV27 and TRBJ1-2; the D gene is possibly TRBD1 (6 bases). Trimming stripped 3 bases from V and 0 bases from J, with 8 bases between. Germline CDR1 MNHEY, CDR2 SMNVEV (reference sequence). The CDR3 sequence is 14 residues long. The chain's CDR3 is CASSLDSSNYGYTF. The DNA for the CDR3 is TGTGCCAGCAGTTTGGACAGTTCTAACTATGGCTACACCTTC.

V is TRBV18 and J is TRBJ1-3, with D unresolved. Trimming took 6 bases from V and 0 from J, leaving 12 bases between them. The CDR3 sequence is 15 residues long. Germline lookup yields CDR1 KGHSH and CDR2 LQKENI. In DNA, the CDR3 is TGTGCCAGCTCTCCCCAGGCCTTCTCTGGAAACACCATATATTTT. It yields the protein CASSPQAFSGNTIYF.

V is TRBV7-9 and J is TRBJ2-7, with 8 nucleotides matching TRBD1. The CDR3 runs 14 residues. Germline trimming cut 1 base from V and 9 bases from J; bases unmatched to any gene: 8. Germline lookup yields CDR1 SEHNR and CDR2 FQNEAQ (reference sequence). CDR3 bases: TGTGCCAGCAGCTTAGGAAGACAGGGGACGGGGCAGTACTTC. The encoded protein is CASSLGRQGTGQYF.